Each of the 20 T cell receptor beta chains below was sequenced from the same sample in a study of blood T cells in healthy people across ages (dated by TCRdb to about 2015). The receptor library was made with 5' RACE. Sequencing was performed on an Illumina HiSeq 2500. A second PCR of about 7 to 12 cycles was performed with a sample-barcoded 5' primer and a J-beta primer mix. TCRdb handled the public reads itself, with Q25 trimming in fastp and clone calling in MiXCR, and kept productive beta chains. Here each entry gathers all rows of one CDR3 protein and keeps the most common genes and DNA. In this sample the table shows 1.5 million to 2 million distinct CDR3 sequences, roughly 50% of which occur a single time. Roughly 2.1% of the sample comes from the top ten. Sequenced material: blood. All receptors derive from a woman between 35 and 50 years old in good health.

V usage is TRBV27 and J usage is TRBJ1-4; D perhaps matches TRBD1 (6 bases). Germline V gives CDR1 MNHEY, CDR2 SMNVEV (reference sequence). V gave up 5 bases and J gave up 4 bases, with 11 bases separating them. CDR3 length: 14 residues. DNA of the CDR3: TGTGCCAGCAGTCCGGGGACACTTAATGAAAAACTGTTTTTT. It codes for CASSPGTLNEKLFF.

This clonotype was recorded once. The chain couples TRBV27 to TRBJ2-1, with 8 bases matching TRBD2. From germline, CDR1 is MNHEY and CDR2 SMNVEV (reference sequence). The CDR3 sequence is 15 residues long. Germline trimming cut 2 bases from V and 7 bases from J; bases unmatched to any gene: 7. This CDR3 reads CASSLEERGRNEQFF. CDR3 bases: TGTGCCAGCAGTTTAGAGGAGCGGGGGCGGAATGAGCAGTTCTTC.

The genes are TRBV18 and TRBJ2-1, with TRBD2 identical over 7 bases. The J call could be wrong; TRBJ2-7 is a better fit for the DNA end. This CDR3 has 13 residues. CDR1 is KGHSH and CDR2 is LQKENI in the germline V gene. The CDR3 spells CASSPREAYEQYF. CDR3 bases: TGTGCCAGCTCACCCCGGGAGGCCTACGAGCAGTACTTC.

J is TRBJ2-1 and V is TRBV5-1, with D maybe TRBD1 (6 bases). Germline loops: CDR1 SGHRS, CDR2 YFSETQ. This CDR3 comprises 15 residues. Trimming left V 3 bases short and J 1 base short, with 11 bases between. CDR3 DNA sequence: TGCGCCAGCAGCTACCAGACAGGATCCTACAATGAGCAGTTCTTC. It specifies CASSYQTGSYNEQFF.

This clonotype came up a few times. The chain links TRBV2 to TRBJ2-1, with TRBD1 identical over 11 bases. The junction had 0 bases not matched to a gene; V was cut back by 3 bases and J by 5 bases. Germline values: CDR1 SNHLY, CDR2 FYNNEI. The CDR3 loop spans 14 amino acids. CDR3 sequence: CASSEGQGDNEQFF. The DNA of the CDR3 is TGTGCCAGCAGTGAGGGACAGGGGGACAATGAGCAGTTCTTC.

This clonotype has a handful of counts. The V call is TRBV28, the J call TRBJ2-7; 8 bases are shared with TRBD2. V trimming: 3 bases; J trimming: 3 bases; junction bases outside the gene matches: 4. This CDR3 has 14 amino acids. CDR1 and CDR2 from the germline V gene are MDHEN and SYDVKM. The CDR3 nucleotides are TGTGCCAGCAGTTTTCTTCGGGGGGGCTACGAGCAGTACTTC. Translation gives CASSFLRGGYEQYF.

This chain connects TRBV5-4 to TRBJ1-5, with D tentatively TRBD1 (6 bases). The CDR3 sequence is 14 residues long. V lost 5 bases to trimming and J lost 3 bases, with 12 bases between them. Germline V gives CDR1 SGHNT, CDR2 YYREEE (reference sequence). This CDR3 reads CASRDTGPNQPQHF. In DNA form, the CDR3 reads TGTGCCAGCAGGGATACAGGGCCCAATCAGCCCCAGCATTTT.

The chain uses TRBV9 and TRBJ2-1; D is unclear. Germline values: CDR1 SGDLS, CDR2 YYNGEE. This CDR3 is built from 16 residues. V lost 0 bases and J lost 0, with 10 bases in between. CDR3 nucleotides: TGTGCCAGCAGCGTAGGGCCAGCGAGCTCCTACAATGAGCAGTTCTTC. This sequence encodes CASSVGPASSYNEQFF. Full variable domain (rest looked up from reference TRBV9 and TRBJ2-1): DSGVTQTPKHLITATGQRVTLRCSPRSGDLSVYWYQQSLDQGLQFLIQYYNGEERAKGNILERFSAQQFPDLHSELNLSSLELGDSALYFCASSVGPASSYNEQFFGPGTRLTVL.

The J gene is TRBJ2-4, the V gene TRBV6-2 or TRBV6-3; 9 nucleotides agree with TRBD2. The better agreement between TRBJ2-5 and the DNA end casts doubt on the J call. The germline V gene has CDR1 MNHEY and CDR2 SVGEGT. CDR3 length: 16 residues. In DNA form, the CDR3 reads TGTGCCAGCAGTTACAGGGGGAGCGGGGGGCAAGAGACCCAGTACTTC. Translating gives CASSYRGSGGQETQYF.

This chain connects TRBV28 to TRBJ2-3; the D is unclear. CDR3 length: 15 residues. The V end lost 3 bases, the J end lost 7 bases, and 17 bases lay between the germline ends. CDR1 is MDHEN and CDR2 is SYDVKM in the germline V gene. The CDR3 region is CASSFPLAGRYTQYF. In DNA, the CDR3 is TGTGCCAGCAGTTTCCCACTGGCTGGCAGATATACGCAGTATTTT.

The chain uses TRBV10-3 and TRBJ2-7; D is possibly TRBD2 (7 bases). The CDR3 contains 11 residues. Germline loops: CDR1 ENHRY, CDR2 SYGVKD. Trimming stripped 8 bases from V and 6 bases from J, with 11 bases between. The CDR3 loop reads CAIGRGAEQYF. Written as DNA, the CDR3 is TGTGCCATCGGACGGGGGGCCGAGCAGTACTTC.

The rearrangement joins TRBV27 to TRBJ2-3; D gene ambiguous. CDR3 length: 16 residues. V gave up 0 bases and J gave up 2 bases, with 12 bases separating them. The germline V gene encodes CDR1 MNHEY and CDR2 SMNVEV (reference sequence). The CDR3 nucleotides read TGTGCCAGCAGTTTATCCGTCCTGGAGTTCACAGATACGCAGTATTTT. Translated, it gives CASSLSVLEFTDTQYF.

This sequence joins TRBV6-2 or TRBV6-3 and TRBJ2-7; 11 nucleotides line up with TRBD2. CDR1 is MNHEY and CDR2 is SVGEGT in the germline V gene. With V trimmed by 5 bases and J by 4 bases, 1 base remained unmatched. The CDR3 runs 13 residues. The CDR3 spells CASSRLAGYEQYF. As DNA, the CDR3 is TGTGCCAGCAGTCGACTAGCGGGGTACGAGCAGTACTTC.

The rearrangement uses TRBV6-5 and TRBJ2-5; 7 nucleotides agree with TRBD2. The CDR3 length is 18 residues. With 0 bases clipped from V and 7 bases from J, the junction kept 17 bases outside the gene matches. Germline V gene lookup returns CDR1 MNHEY and CDR2 SVGAGI. In DNA form, the CDR3 reads TGTGCCAGCAGTTACTCGACCCTAGCGGTGGTCTACCTTGGGACCCAGTACTTC. Protein: CASSYSTLAVVYLGTQYF.

The chain recombines TRBV9 with TRBJ1-1; TRBD1 agrees at 8 bases. J gave up 4 bases and V 0 bases, and 2 bases lay outside the gene matches. Germline CDR1 and CDR2: SGDLS and YYNGEE. CDR3 length: 14 amino acids. For the CDR3, the DNA is TGTGCCAGCAGCGTAGGGACAGGGATCACTGAAGCTTTCTTT. Translating gives CASSVGTGITEAFF. Combining the CDR3 with reference TRBV9 and TRBJ1-1 gives the whole variable domain DSGVTQTPKHLITATGQRVTLRCSPRSGDLSVYWYQQSLDQGLQFLIQYYNGEERAKGNILERFSAQQFPDLHSELNLSSLELGDSALYFCASSVGTGITEAFFGQGTRLTVV.

The chain combines TRBV4-1 with TRBJ2-1; TRBD1 matches at 7 bases. V dropped 1 base and J dropped 13; count of bases not matched to a gene: 19. Germline V gene sequence: CDR1 MGHRA, CDR2 YSYEKL. The CDR3 runs to 17 residues. This CDR3 is CASSQVRGGPVEETQFF. CDR3 sequence (DNA): TGCGCCAGCAGCCAAGTAAGAGGGGGCCCGGTTGAAGAGACCCAGTTCTTC.

This clonotype was observed a few times. The V call is TRBV29-1, the J call TRBJ1-2; D is unclear. This CDR3 contains 13 residues. CDR1 and CDR2 from the germline V gene are SQVTM and ANQGSEA. Between the trimmed V and J ends, which lost 0 bases and 5 bases, there was a span of 10 bases. The CDR3 loop reads CSVEDRIFYGYTF. CDR3 coding DNA: TGCAGCGTTGAAGACAGGATTTTTTATGGCTACACCTTC.

This clonotype was detected only a few times. The J gene is TRBJ2-5, the V gene TRBV7-9; D remains unclear. This CDR3 is 15 amino acids long. V shed 2 bases and J shed 0 bases, with 10 bases lying between them. CDR1 SEHNR and CDR2 FQNEAQ come from the germline V gene (reference sequence). CDR3 protein: CASSLRRQYQETQYF. The CDR3, as DNA: TGTGCCAGCAGCTTAAGGCGTCAGTACCAAGAGACCCAGTACTTC.

J is TRBJ2-7 and V is TRBV28, with 8 bases that match TRBD2. The CDR3 is made up of 13 amino acids. Germline loops: CDR1 MDHEN, CDR2 SYDVKM. Unmatched junction bases numbered 4, after V lost 5 bases and J lost 4 bases. The CDR3 coding sequence is TGTGCCAGCAGTATAGCGGGGTATTACGAGCAGTACTTC. Translation gives CASSIAGYYEQYF.

The gene calls are TRBV6-6 and TRBJ2-1; TRBD2 matches 10 bases. Germline V CDR1 and CDR2: MNHNY, SVGAGI (reference sequence). V lost 6 bases, J lost 0 bases, and 5 bases stayed unmatched. The CDR3 consists of 16 residues. As DNA, the CDR3 is TGTGCCAGCAGATCAAAGCGGGGGGGCTCCTACAATGAGCAGTTCTTC. Translation gives CASRSKRGGSYNEQFF.